Following are 10 T cell receptor beta chains from one sample sequenced in a study of blood T cell repertoires in COVID-19. The table came from immunoSEQ multiplex PCR; TCRdb's copy has only in-frame clones and leaves some out. The repertoire includes about 21,000 clones, roughly 80% of them detected once, and approximately 7% sits in the top ten. The sample taken for sequencing was peripheral blood. These receptors were obtained from a human donor in a cohort sampled during active COVID-19.

This chain joins TRBV12-5 and TRBJ1-2; D is ambiguous. The germline CDR1 and CDR2 sequences are LGHNT and FRNRAP. V was pared by 7 bases and J by 5 bases, with 20 bases between. There are 15 residues in the CDR3. The CDR3 loop reads CASALLLSTAYGYTF. The CDR3 DNA sequence: TGTGCTAGTGCCCTACTACTGAGTACTGCATATGGCTACACCTTC.

The rearrangement uses TRBV6-5 and TRBJ1-6; D possibly corresponds to TRBD1 (5 bases). Germline V gives CDR1 MNHEY, CDR2 SVGAGI. The CDR3 spans 14 residues. V was pared by 9 bases and J by 1 base, with 10 bases between. The CDR3 protein is CASSGRSYNSPLHF. The DNA of the CDR3 is TGTGCCAGTTCAGGGAGGTCCTATAATTCACCCCTCCACTTT.

This chain links TRBV9 with TRBJ1-1, with TRBD1 matching 7 bases. CDR1 and CDR2 (germline): SGDLS, YYNGEE. J lost 8 bases, V lost 3 bases, and 16 bases had no gene match. The CDR3 consists of 16 residues. Here the CDR3 DNA reads TGTGCCAGCAGCGCCTCATTAACCCGTCGGACAGGCGAAGCTTTCTTT. Protein product: CASSASLTRRTGEAFF. The full variable domain, in which reference TRBV9 and TRBJ1-1 provide the parts outside the CDR3, is DSGVTQTPKHLITATGQRVTLRCSPRSGDLSVYWYQQSLDQGLQFLIQYYNGEERAKGNILERFSAQQFPDLHSELNLSSLELGDSALYFCASSASLTRRTGEAFFGQGTRLTVV.

V gene TRBV28 combines with J gene TRBJ2-3; TRBD2 aligns across 11 bases. The CDR3 is 15 residues long. Germline CDR1 and CDR2: MDHEN and SYDVKM. After removal of 6 bases from V and 5 bases from J, the junction contained 7 bases not matched to a gene. The CDR3 spells CASRATSGGRDTQYF. The CDR3 bases are TGTGCCAGCAGGGCTACTAGCGGGGGTCGAGATACGCAGTATTTT.

The chain links TRBV6-6 to TRBJ1-3; TRBD1 agrees at 7 bases. Germline V gives CDR1 MNHNY, CDR2 SVGAGI (reference sequence). J was trimmed by 3 bases and V by 6 bases; bases with no gene match: 11. The CDR3 sequence is 16 residues long. The CDR3 region has the DNA TGTGCCAGCAGCTCGGGACAGCCGCGGGTTGGAAACACCATATATTTT. Translation: CASSSGQPRVGNTIYF.

The chain employs TRBV9 and TRBJ2-3; D not certain. The CDR3 length is 12 residues. V lost 2 bases, J lost 1 base, and 2 bases lay in between. CDR1 is SGDLS and CDR2 is YYNGEE in the germline V gene. For the CDR3, the DNA is TGTGCCAGCAGCGTCGGCACAGATACGCAGTATTTT. Translation: CASSVGTDTQYF.

This rearrangement joins TRBV6-5 to TRBJ1-2, with TRBD1 identical over 8 bases. This CDR3 region has 15 residues. V shed 11 bases and J 1 base; nucleotides not matched to a gene: 12. Per the germline V gene, CDR1 is MNHEY and CDR2 is SVGAGI. The CDR3 coding sequence is TGTGCCGGTGGGACAGGAGCCATTATTAACTATGGCTACACCTTC. This translates into CAGGTGAIINYGYTF.

The CDR3 reads CASRSGAGELFF. DNA of the CDR3: TGTGCCAGCAGGTCAGGGGCCGGGGAGCTGTTTTTT. The gene calls are TRBV12-3 or TRBV12-4 and TRBJ2-2; TRBD1 is a possible D gene (6 bases). The V gene lost 6 bases and the J gene lost 6 bases, with 8 bases spanning the gap. This CDR3 is built from 12 residues.

This clone was seen more than once but under ten times. The chain recombines TRBV4-2 with TRBJ1-5; 7 nucleotides match TRBD1. The CDR3 has 17 amino acids. The germline CDR1 and CDR2 sequences are LGHNA and YNFKEQ. V lost 0 bases to trimming and J lost 4 bases; unmatched junction nucleotides: 9. The CDR3 DNA reads as TGTGCCAGCAGCCAAGATGTAGTAGCGACAGGGAATCAGCCCCAGCATTTT. This sequence encodes CASSQDVVATGNQPQHF.

The chain is built from TRBV28 and TRBJ2-1; D is perhaps TRBD1 (7 bases). Trimming stripped 6 bases from V and 0 bases from J, with 15 bases between. The CDR3 is 16 amino acids. Germline CDR1 is MDHEN and CDR2 is SYDVKM. Here the CDR3 reads CASRYQGGSSYNEQFF. The CDR3 bases are TGTGCCAGCAGGTACCAGGGGGGAAGCTCCTACAATGAGCAGTTCTTC.